This T cell receptor beta chain stems from a study of blood T cell repertoires in COVID-19. Trimming removed 1 base at V and 10 bases at J, with 14 bases between. The CDR3 has 14 residues. Germline CDR1 MGHRA, CDR2 YSYEKL. Measured with immunoSEQ multiplex PCR; TCRdb has only the in-frame clones, and not every one. The sample contains some 66,000 clones, more than 70% of which appear only once. This TCR was sampled from a middle-aged man with active COVID-19. The genes are TRBV4-1 and TRBJ2-1, with a weak D call TRBD2 (5 bases). What was sequenced was peripheral blood. This CDR3 reads CASSQVFVAREQFF. CDR3 DNA: TGCGCCAGCAGCCAAGTCTTTGTAGCGCGAGAGCAGTTCTTC.